Shown below are 5 T cell receptor beta chains from a single sample sequenced in a study of blood T cell repertoires in COVID-19. Profiling relied on immunoSEQ multiplex PCR, and the TCRdb table lists in-frame clones only, not all of them. The top ten clones hold 9.5% to 15% of a sample with fewer than 300,000 clones, about 90% of them seen once. The sequenced sample was peripheral blood. These receptors came from a young woman with COVID-19, enrolled during active disease.

V usage is TRBV3-1 (or the pseudogene TRBV3-2) and J usage is TRBJ1-2; TRBD1 aligns across 7 bases. J lost 4 bases, V lost 4 bases, and 6 bases had no gene match. In germline, CDR1 is LGHDT, CDR2 YNNKEL (reference sequence). There are 14 residues in the CDR3. The CDR3 coding sequence is TGTGCCAGCAGCCCGACAGGGAGCATCTATGGCTACACCTTC. As protein: CASSPTGSIYGYTF.

This clone was seen a single time. J is TRBJ2-7 and V is TRBV24-1; D gene ambiguous. CDR1 and CDR2 (germline): KGHDR, SFDVKD. V lost 6 bases, J lost 0 bases, and 8 bases lay in between. This CDR3 contains 13 residues. CDR3 residues: CATSSVSSYEQYF. CDR3 DNA sequence: TGTGCCACCAGTTCCGTGAGCTCCTACGAGCAGTACTTC.

This clone was seen only once. The V gene is TRBV5-1, the J gene TRBJ2-7, with 11 bases lining up with TRBD2. This CDR3 spans 15 amino acids. CDR1 is SGHRS and CDR2 is YFSETQ in the germline V gene. V trimming: 5 bases; J trimming: 7 bases; junction bases outside the gene matches: 11. This CDR3 reads CASSRLAGGPREQYF. CDR3 nucleotides: TGCGCCAGCAGTCGTCTAGCGGGGGGCCCGAGGGAGCAGTACTTC.

This CDR3 reads CASSQGRVYSGANVLTF. The CDR3 DNA reads as TGCGCCAGCAGCCAAGGCAGGGTGTACTCTGGGGCCAACGTCCTGACTTTC. The rearrangement joins TRBV4-1 to TRBJ2-6, with D tentatively TRBD1 (5 bases). The V and J ends lost 1 base and 0 bases respectively, with 10 bases between them. This CDR3 has 17 residues. Germline V gene sequence: CDR1 MGHRA, CDR2 YSYEKL.

The chain is built from TRBV10-1 and TRBJ2-2, with 7 nucleotides matching TRBD2. This CDR3 is 14 amino acids long. V shed 2 bases, J shed 7 bases, and the junction held 4 bases outside the gene matches. Germline V gene sequence: CDR1 WNHNN, CDR2 SYGVQD (reference sequence). CDR3 coding DNA: TGCGCCAGCAGTGAGATCTGGGGGGGCGGGGAGCTGTTTTTT. Encoded protein: CASSEIWGGGELFF.